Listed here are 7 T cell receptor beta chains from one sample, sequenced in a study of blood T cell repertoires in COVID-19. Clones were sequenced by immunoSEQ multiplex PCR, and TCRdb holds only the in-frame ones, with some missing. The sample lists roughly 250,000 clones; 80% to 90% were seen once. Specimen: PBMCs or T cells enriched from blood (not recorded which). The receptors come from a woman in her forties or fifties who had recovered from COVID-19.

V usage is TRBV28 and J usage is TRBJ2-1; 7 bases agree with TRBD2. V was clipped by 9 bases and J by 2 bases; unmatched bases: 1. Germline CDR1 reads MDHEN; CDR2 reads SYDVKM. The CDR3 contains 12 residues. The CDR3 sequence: CASGTTYNEQFF. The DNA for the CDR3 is TGTGCCAGTGGGACTACCTACAATGAGCAGTTCTTC.

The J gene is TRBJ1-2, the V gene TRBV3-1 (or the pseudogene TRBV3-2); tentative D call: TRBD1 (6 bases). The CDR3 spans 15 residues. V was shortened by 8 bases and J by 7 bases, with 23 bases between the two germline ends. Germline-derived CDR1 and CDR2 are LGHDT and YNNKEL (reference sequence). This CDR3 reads CASRSSPRAQGGYTF. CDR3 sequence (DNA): TGTGCCAGCCGATCTAGCCCGAGAGCACAGGGTGGCTACACCTTC.

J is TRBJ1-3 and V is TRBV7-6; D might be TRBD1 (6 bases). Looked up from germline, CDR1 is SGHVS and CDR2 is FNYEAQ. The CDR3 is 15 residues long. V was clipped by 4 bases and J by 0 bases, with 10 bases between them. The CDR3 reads CASSWTDDSGNTIYF. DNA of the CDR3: TGTGCCAGCAGCTGGACAGACGACTCTGGAAACACCATATATTTT. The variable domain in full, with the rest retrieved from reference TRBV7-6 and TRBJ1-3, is GAGVSQSPRYKVTKRGQDVALRCDPISGHVSLYWYRQALGQGPEFLTYFNYEAQQDKSGLPNDRFSAERPEGSISTLTIQRTEQRDSAMYRCASSWTDDSGNTIYFGEGSWLTVV.

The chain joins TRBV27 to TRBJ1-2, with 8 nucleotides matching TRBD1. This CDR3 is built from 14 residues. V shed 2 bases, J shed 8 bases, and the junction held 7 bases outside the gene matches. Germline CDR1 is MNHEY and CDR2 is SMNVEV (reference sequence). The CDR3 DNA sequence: TGTGCCAGCAGTTTACGGGACAGGACGGGGGGCTACACCTTC. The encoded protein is CASSLRDRTGGYTF.

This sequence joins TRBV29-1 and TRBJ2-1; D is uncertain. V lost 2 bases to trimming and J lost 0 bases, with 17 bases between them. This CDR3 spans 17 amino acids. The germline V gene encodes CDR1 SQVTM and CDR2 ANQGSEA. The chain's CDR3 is CSVEFPGGSSSYNEQFF. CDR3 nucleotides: TGCAGCGTTGAATTCCCCGGCGGTTCTAGCTCCTACAATGAGCAGTTCTTC.

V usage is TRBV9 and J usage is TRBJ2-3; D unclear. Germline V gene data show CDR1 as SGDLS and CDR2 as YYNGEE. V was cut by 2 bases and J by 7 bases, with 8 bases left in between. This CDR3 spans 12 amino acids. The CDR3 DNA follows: TGTGCCAGCAGCGTTTACGGGTATACGCAGTATTTT. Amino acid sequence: CASSVYGYTQYF.

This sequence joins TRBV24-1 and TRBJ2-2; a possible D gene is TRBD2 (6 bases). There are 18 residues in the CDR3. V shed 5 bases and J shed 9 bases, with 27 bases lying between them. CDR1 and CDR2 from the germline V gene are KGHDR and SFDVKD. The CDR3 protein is CATSGPCQSGGGHRELFF. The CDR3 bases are TGTGCCACCAGTGGGCCGTGTCAGTCAGGAGGAGGGCACCGGGAGCTGTTTTTT.